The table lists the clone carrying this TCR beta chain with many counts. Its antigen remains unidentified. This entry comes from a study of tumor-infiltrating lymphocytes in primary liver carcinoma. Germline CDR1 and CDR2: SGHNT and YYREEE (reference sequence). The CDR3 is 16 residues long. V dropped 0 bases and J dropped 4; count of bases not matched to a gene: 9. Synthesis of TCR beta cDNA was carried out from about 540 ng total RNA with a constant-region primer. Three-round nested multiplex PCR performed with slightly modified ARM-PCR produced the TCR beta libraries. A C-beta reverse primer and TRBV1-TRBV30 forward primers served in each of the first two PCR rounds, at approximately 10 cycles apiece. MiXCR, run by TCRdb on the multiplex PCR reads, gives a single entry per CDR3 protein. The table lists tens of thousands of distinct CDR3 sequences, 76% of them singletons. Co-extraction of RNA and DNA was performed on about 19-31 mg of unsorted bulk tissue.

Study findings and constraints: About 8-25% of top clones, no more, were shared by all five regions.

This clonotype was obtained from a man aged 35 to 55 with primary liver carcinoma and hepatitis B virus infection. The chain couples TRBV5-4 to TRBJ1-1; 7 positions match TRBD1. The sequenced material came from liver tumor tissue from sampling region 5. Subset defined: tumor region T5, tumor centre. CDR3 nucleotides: TGTGCCAGCAGCTTGGGCCCCCAAGGGGGCGGCACTGAAGCTTTCTTT. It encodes CASSLGPQGGGTEAFF.